This T cell receptor beta chain was documented in a study of cytomegalovirus exposure and HLA in healthy donors (dated by TCRdb to about 2017). Study-wide context: In an earlier analysis of approximately 500 of the donors, approximately 260 Gb of sequence data and 117 million unique TCR beta sequences from 150 million to 200 million T cells were reported. A separate validation cohort of roughly 110 different subjects was used in addition to the roughly 700-subject first cohort. In an earlier analysis of 587 of the donors, high-throughput TCR beta sequencing was used to judge whether each TCR beta V gene segment behaved as functional or pseudogenic. To predict cytomegalovirus infection status, the study combined high-throughput TCR immunosequencing, statistical association of individual TCRs with disease status, and machine learning. The later analysis used no new phenotypic data to find candidate immune exposures, relying instead on TCR beta sequences and their occurrence across donors. On average, around 240,000 unique TCR beta nucleotide sequences were sequenced per donor among 300 to 500 genotyped donors of the cohort, with 15% to 20% of those sequences being non-productive. Both class I and class II loci were covered by HLA typing, at four-digit resolution. The aim of the study was to test whether cataloging public T cell receptors could identify signatures of past pathogen exposure. Donor age, sex, ethnicity and CMV serostatus were compiled alongside the repertoire data. A later analysis re-examined previously published TCR beta repertoires from around 670 donors and added high-resolution HLA genotyping to investigate patterns of TCR occurrence. Typing coverage varied by locus: roughly 629-640 donors for A, B, C, DRB1 and DQB1; under 550 for DQA1; about 600 for DPA1; more than 450 for DPB1. Genome-wide SNP genotypes for about 65% of the 666 donors were used in a later genetic analysis, which treated that subset as a discovery cohort. Every discovery cohort repertoire had been produced on one sequencing platform. The study used immunosequencing to profile the T cell repertoires of several hundred subjects and linked those repertoires to cytomegalovirus serostatus. An early release covering roughly 600 HLA-typed donors comprised 300 to 350 gigabases of sequencing data and around 85 million unique TCR sequences. Roughly 5 DR-DQ haplotypes were treated as single units for association and clustering because of strong linkage in the cohort. Of the approximately 400 genotyped donors, roughly 80% fell in the genetic ancestry cluster associated with self-reported Caucasian donors. On the study overall, not on this receptor specifically: A later genetic analysis associated a missense DCLRE1C variant with V-gene and J-gene trimming of TCR beta chains, and an independent cohort replicated the association. A further reported finding was that TCR beta sequences accurately predicted the HLA-A and HLA-B alleles for most subjects in the first cohort. Because counts were too low, roughly 17 rarely observed V segments, including chromosome 9 orphons, were left out of the earlier analysis of a few hundred of the donors. A cluster of highly shared sequence variants was judged likely to be a technical artifact of the sequencing pipeline. In vitro tests confirmed that a few of the cytomegalovirus-associated TCR beta chains recognize cytomegalovirus antigens. CMV serostatus was the only immune exposure information available for the cohort. According to a later analysis, parvovirus B19, influenza, CMV and Epstein-Barr virus appeared linked to several top co-occurrence clusters. According to the authors, the approach could potentially be generalized to other disease states and immunological phenotypes. The presence/absence analyses assumed that sequencing depth was roughly uniform across donors, and that assumption may not be true. A later analysis found that most CMV-associated TCR beta chains appeared HLA-restricted, with HLA associations seemingly driven largely by CMV exposure. Compared with the 666-donor mean, donors in an Asian-associated ancestry cluster had fewer N-insertions in productive TCRs, according to a later genetic analysis. Broadly in line with IMGT annotations, most TCR beta V segments showed up in productive rearrangements about 87% or about 30% of the time in an earlier analysis of several hundred of the donors. In a later analysis, around 17,000 TCR beta sequences were associated with specific HLA alleles at a false discovery rate of 0.05. In this cohort, only TCR beta chains were sequenced, and detectable features were limited by the absence of alpha or paired-chain data. In a later analysis, HLA-associated TCR beta chains showed more clonal expansion and lower generation probabilities than non-associated chains that were equally common. Because HLA typing was missing for some donors at each locus, association tests included only the typed subset. The study gave a list of 150 to 200 TCR beta chains associated with cytomegalovirus. When HLA alleles, especially DR and DQ, strongly co-occurred, TCR associations were difficult to assign to individual alleles. The classifier was reported to diagnose cytomegalovirus status with high specificity and sensitivity in both the original cohort and the validation cohort. A later analysis found that TCR association rates varied across HLA loci, with DRB1 alleles showing the most associated TCRs and HLA-C alleles the fewest. Correlated functional status among segregating V segments might reflect linkage disequilibrium, but an unknown experimental factor could not be ruled out. Because the 87-base-pair reads could not distinguish some IMGT-functional V segments, including TRBV6-2 and TRBV6-3, those segments were excluded. While some public TCRs were present in many individuals, most TCR sequences turned up only very rarely across donors.

The receptor library was made with the immunoSEQ multiplex PCR assay. A mixture of 60 forward primers for TCR Vbeta segments and 13 reverse primers for TCR Jbeta segments was used in the multiplex PCR. Amplification of the CDR3 region of rearranged TCR beta genes was performed with a multiplex PCR assay on genomic DNA. On the Illumina HiSeq System, the amplified TCR beta libraries were sequenced as 87-base-pair reads. The source study handled its data this way. In a later analysis, tens of millions of unique TCR beta chains were counted across the approximately 640 repertoires, and around 10 million of these chains were shared by at least two donors. Raw reads were error-corrected and collapsed into unique sequences with a nearest-neighbor algorithm that merged closely related sequences to remove PCR and sequencing errors. To assign V, D and J gene segments, CDR3 sequences were aligned to IMGT reference sequences. For a sequence to be retained, a match of at least six nucleotides to both a V gene segment and a J gene segment was required. Rearrangements were classified as productive when the CDR3 lacked stop codons and remained in frame with V and J, and all other rearrangements were classified as non-productive. Following IMGT convention, CDR3 was defined as the stretch from the second conserved V-encoded cysteine to the conserved J-encoded phenylalanine. The earlier analysis of 550 to 650 of the donors excluded any sequence lacking an unambiguous match to a single V gene segment. In an earlier analysis of several hundred of the donors, a V segment was called functional when productive rearrangements were above 56.7%, and segregating when the standard deviation between donors exceeded 5%. A statistical classification framework was developed to diagnose cytomegalovirus status using the catalog of TCR beta chain sequences. In a later analysis, TCR nucleotide sequences were compared against IMGT/GENE-DB human TR gene sequences so that V and J genes could be assigned. Using the TCRdist pipeline, a later analysis assigned CDR3 sequences along with most-parsimonious VDJ recombination scenarios. A later analysis defined each TCR beta chain by its CDR3 amino acid sequence plus V-gene family, and excluded reads lacking a unique V-gene family. As a way to deal with suspected cross-contamination and a sequencing artifact, a later analysis dropped over 550 nucleotide sequences that were highly shared and had low generation probability. In a later analysis, a clonal expansion index for each public chain was calculated from normalized within-repertoire ranks of inferred template counts. A later analysis computed generation probabilities with a VDJ recombination model fitted to out-of-frame rearrangements, and checked the results against IGoR. A later analysis scored TCR-TCR, TCR-HLA and TCR-CMV co-occurrence with hypergeometric tests, applying a repertoire-size bias correction to TCR pairs. In a later analysis, false discovery rates were estimated by permuting HLA or CMV assignments 20 times. A later analysis grouped co-occurring TCRs with DBSCAN, adding TCRdist sequence similarity when clustering within HLA-allele-positive subsets. Co-occurrence clustering excluded repertoires with fewer than 30,000 or more than 120,000 public chains, plus five with anomalous nucleotide sharing. TCRdb mirrors the immuneACCESS table, restricted to in-frame sequences. Some clones are absent from its copies; in checked studies, under half trace to an unresolved V gene, and the reason for the others is unknown. V and J calls and clone size are those listed in that table; D and trimming were worked out from the DNA. For this sample there are 150,000 or so clones; 84% appear just once. Of the sample, around 0.96% is held by the ten largest clones.

To note about this clone: No antigen is known for it. Per-nucleotide qualities are absent, and no much larger clonotype sits a single base away.

The cohort comprised fewer than 700 healthy bone marrow donors. At the time of sampling, all cohort members were nominally healthy, though unrecorded immune exposures were likely present. The donor tested CMV seronegative, placing the donor among the 350 or so seronegative members of the cohort. Each donor provided a peripheral blood sample, and peripheral blood mononuclear cells were used for TCR beta sequencing. Genomic DNA extraction from the blood cell samples was performed with the Qiagen DNeasy Blood Extraction Kit. CDR1 and CDR2, looked up from the germline V gene, are MNHNS and SASEGT. Its CDR3 holds 12 amino acids, cysteine through phenylalanine. Solely the CDR3 DNA is kept, with 36 bases framed from the first base.

Sequencing was performed on PBMCs. The chain was built from TRBV6-1 and TRBJ1-4; TRBD1 might be the D gene, on 6 matching bases. The origin of this receptor is a man younger than 40 in good health and CMV-seronegative. The base sequence is TGTGCGGGGAACAGGGTGGGTGAAAAACTGTTTTTT. The translation is CAGNRVGEKLFF.